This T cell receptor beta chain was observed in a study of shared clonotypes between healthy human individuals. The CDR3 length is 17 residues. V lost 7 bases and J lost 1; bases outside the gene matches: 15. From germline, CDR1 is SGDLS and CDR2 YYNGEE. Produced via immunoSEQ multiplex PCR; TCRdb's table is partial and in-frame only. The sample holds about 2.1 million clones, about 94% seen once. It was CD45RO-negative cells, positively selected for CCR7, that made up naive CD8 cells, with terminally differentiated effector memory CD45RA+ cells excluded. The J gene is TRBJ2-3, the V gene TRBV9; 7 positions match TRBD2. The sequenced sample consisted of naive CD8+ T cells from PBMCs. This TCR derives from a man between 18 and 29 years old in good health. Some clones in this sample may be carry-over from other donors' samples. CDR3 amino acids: CASESDQGLWGTDTQYF. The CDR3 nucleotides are TGTGCCAGCGAATCGGACCAGGGACTATGGGGCACAGATACGCAGTATTTT.